The 11 T cell receptor beta chains below come from one sample, sequenced in a study of T cells after yellow fever vaccination. TCRdb reprocessed the 5' RACE reads with MiXCR, giving one entry per CDR3 protein. The table has 400,000 or so distinct CDR3 sequences, over 15% seen once; the top ten hold 15% to 20%. Sequenced here: PBMCs, sampled before the yellow fever booster vaccination. All receptors come from a young man who received the YFV17D yellow fever vaccine.

The rearrangement joins TRBV12-3 or TRBV12-4 to TRBJ2-2; no reliable D call. The ends were cut back, 8 bases at V and 6 bases at J, with 10 bases in the middle. The CDR3 runs 12 residues. CDR3 in DNA: TGTGCCAGCGCCCGTAGGGCCGGGGAGCTGTTTTTT. Translated, it gives CASARRAGELFF.

This clonotype was observed a handful of times. This chain connects TRBV27 to TRBJ2-7; D unresolved. Germline V CDR1 and CDR2: MNHEY, SMNVEV (reference sequence). This CDR3 spans 13 amino acids. V lost 5 bases and J lost 4, with 12 bases in between. CDR3 in amino acids: CASSRTLQYEQYF. DNA of the CDR3: TGTGCCAGCAGTCGGACGCTCCAATACGAGCAGTACTTC.

The table lists this clonotype with many counts. The V and J genes are TRBV14 and TRBJ1-4, with 11 bases aligning to TRBD1. Trimming at V came to 5 bases and at J to 7 bases, leaving 3 bases not matched to a gene. CDR3 length equals 14 residues. CDR1 is SGHDN, CDR2 FVKESK, per germline. The CDR3 DNA reads TGTGCCAGCAGCGTAGGGACAGGGGGTGAAAAACTGTTTTTT. Its protein is CASSVGTGGEKLFF.

This sequence joins TRBV9 and TRBJ2-1, with TRBD1 matching over 12 bases. The V gene's germline CDR1 is SGDLS and CDR2 YYNGEE. Losses at the gene ends were 3 bases for V and 4 bases for J; bases not matched to a gene: 14. The CDR3 extends over 19 amino acids. The CDR3 loop reads CASSATGTGGLGGYNEQFF. Written as DNA, the CDR3 is TGTGCCAGCAGCGCCACCGGGACAGGGGGCCTGGGCGGTTACAATGAGCAGTTCTTC.

This clonotype appeared a few times. This chain uses TRBV4-3 with TRBJ2-7; perhaps D is TRBD1 or TRBD2 (5 bases each). CDR3 length: 15 residues. Germline CDR1 LGHNA, CDR2 YSLEER. Deletions cut 1 base from V and 3 bases from J, with 13 bases between. The CDR3: CASSQGGTWDYEQYF. In DNA form, the CDR3 reads TGCGCCAGCAGCCAAGGGGGGACCTGGGACTACGAGCAGTACTTC.

The chain carries TRBV12-3 or TRBV12-4 and TRBJ2-2; TRBD1 matches 11 bases. J lost 1 base, V lost 5 bases, and 6 bases had no gene match. The CDR3 runs to 17 residues. For the CDR3, the DNA is TGTGCCAGCAGTCCAGGGGACAGGGGGGAGAACACCGGGGAGCTGTTTTTT. Its translation is CASSPGDRGENTGELFF.

The rearrangement joins TRBV5-1 to TRBJ2-3; D gene uncertain. CDR3 length equals 16 residues. Germline V gives CDR1 SGHRS, CDR2 YFSETQ. V lost 1 base to trimming and J lost 0 bases, with 12 bases between them. The CDR3 bases are TGCGCCAGCAGCTTGTCAGCGAGCCTTAGCACAGATACGCAGTATTTT. This encodes CASSLSASLSTDTQYF. The full variable domain, with the rest looked up from reference TRBV5-1 and TRBJ2-3, is KAGVTQTPRYLIKTRGQQVTLSCSPISGHRSVSWYQQTPGQGLQFLFEYFSETQRNKGNFPGRFSGRQFSNSRSEMNVSTLELGDSALYLCASSLSASLSTDTQYFGPGTRLTVL.

This clonotype showed up just a few times. V usage is TRBV7-3 and J usage is TRBJ2-3, with D perhaps TRBD1 or TRBD2 (5 bases each). Trimming cost V 2 bases and J 3 bases, with 12 bases left between them. CDR1 and CDR2 from the germline V gene are SGHTA and FQGTGA. The CDR3 runs 15 residues. CDR3 protein: CASSLLGVRTDTQYF. Written as DNA, the CDR3 is TGTGCCAGCAGCTTACTGGGGGTTAGGACAGATACGCAGTATTTT. Filled out from reference TRBV7-3 and TRBJ2-3, the complete variable domain reads GAGVSQTPSNKVTEKGKYVELRCDPISGHTALYWYRQSLGQGPEFLIYFQGTGAADDSGLPNDRFFAVRPEGSVSTLKIQRTERGDSAVYLCASSLLGVRTDTQYFGPGTRLTVL.

DNA of the CDR3: TGTGCCAGCAGCTTATCTAGCGGGGGGGCGTACCGCACTACCGGGGAGCTGTTTTTT. The encoded protein is CASSLSSGGAYRTTGELFF. This chain links TRBV7-2 with TRBJ2-2, with 12 bases fitting TRBD2. Germline V lookup: CDR1 SGHTA, CDR2 FQGNSA. V lost 2 bases to trimming and J lost 5 bases; unmatched junction nucleotides: 12. This CDR3 comprises 19 residues. Supplemented by reference TRBV7-2 and TRBJ2-2, the full variable domain reads GAGVSQSPSNKVTEKGKDVELRCDPISGHTALYWYRQSLGQGLEFLIYFQGNSAPDKSGLPSDRFSAERTGGSVSTLTIQRTQQEDSAVYLCASSLSSGGAYRTTGELFFGEGSRLTVL.

V is TRBV30 and J is TRBJ2-2; D is ambiguous. Trimming took off 3 bases at V and 5 bases at J, with 4 bases between the two ends. CDR1 and CDR2 from the germline V gene are GTSNPN and SVGIG (reference sequence). CDR3 size: 11 residues. CDR3 bases: TGTGCCTGGAGGGGTACCGGGGAGCTGTTTTTT. It is translated as CAWRGTGELFF.

The J gene is TRBJ1-4, the V gene TRBV9; tentative D call: TRBD1 (6 bases). Germline V gene data show CDR1 as SGDLS and CDR2 as YYNGEE. V was shortened by 4 bases and J by 3 bases, with 13 bases between the two germline ends. The CDR3 loop spans 15 amino acids. CDR3 residues: CASSFRQDPNEKLFF. For the CDR3, the DNA is TGTGCCAGCAGCTTTCGACAGGACCCTAATGAAAAACTGTTTTTT. The full variable domain, in which reference TRBV9 and TRBJ1-4 provide the parts outside the CDR3, is DSGVTQTPKHLITATGQRVTLRCSPRSGDLSVYWYQQSLDQGLQFLIQYYNGEERAKGNILERFSAQQFPDLHSELNLSSLELGDSALYFCASSFRQDPNEKLFFGSGTQLSVL.